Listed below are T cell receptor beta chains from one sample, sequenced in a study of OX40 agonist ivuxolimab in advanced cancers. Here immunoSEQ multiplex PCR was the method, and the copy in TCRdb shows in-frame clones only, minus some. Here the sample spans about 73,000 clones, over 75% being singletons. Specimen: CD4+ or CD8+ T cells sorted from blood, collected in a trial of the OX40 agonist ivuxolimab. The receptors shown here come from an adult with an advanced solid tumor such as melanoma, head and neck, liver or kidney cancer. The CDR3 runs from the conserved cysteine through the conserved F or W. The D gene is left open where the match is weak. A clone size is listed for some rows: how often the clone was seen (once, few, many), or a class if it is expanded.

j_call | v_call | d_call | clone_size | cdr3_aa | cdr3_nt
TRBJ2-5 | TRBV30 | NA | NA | CAWAPPGNQETQYF | TGTGCCTGGGCTCCCCCGGGGAACCAAGAGACCCAGTACTTC
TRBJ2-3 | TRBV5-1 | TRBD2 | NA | CASKNLAGGPTDTQYF | TGCGCCAGTAAAAACCTAGCGGGAGGACCGACAGATACGCAGTATTTT
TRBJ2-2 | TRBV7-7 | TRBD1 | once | CASSSGTGDTGELFF | TGTGCTAGCAGCTCAGGGACAGGGGACACCGGGGAGCTGTTTTTT
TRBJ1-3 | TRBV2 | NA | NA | CASSEVNTIYF | TGTGCCAGCAGTGAAGTAAACACCATATATTTT
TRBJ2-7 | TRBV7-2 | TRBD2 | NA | CASSSMGGTSYEQYF | TGTGCCAGCAGCTCCATGGGGGGGACCTCCTACGAGCAGTACTTC
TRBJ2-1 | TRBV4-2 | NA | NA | CASSQEESSRDEQFF | TGTGCCAGCAGCCAAGAGGAGTCTTCTAGGGATGAGCAGTTCTTC
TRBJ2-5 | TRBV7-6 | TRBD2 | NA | CASSLILAGGGGETQYF | TGTGCCAGCAGCTTAATACTAGCGGGAGGCGGGGGAGAGACCCAGTACTTC
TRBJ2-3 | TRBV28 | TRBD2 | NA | CASSSISGRSPDTQYF | TGTGCCAGCAGTTCGATAAGCGGGAGGAGCCCTGATACGCAGTATTTT
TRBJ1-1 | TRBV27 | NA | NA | CASSYQETRRNTEAFF | TGTGCCAGCAGTTACCAGGAGACCCGTCGTAACACTGAAGCTTTCTTT
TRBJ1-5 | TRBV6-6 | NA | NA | CASSYLGQNSNQPQHF | TGTGCCAGCAGTTACCTAGGACAGAATAGCAATCAGCCCCAGCATTTT
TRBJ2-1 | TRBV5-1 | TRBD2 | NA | CASSLVPSGSSYNEQFF | TGCGCCAGCAGCTTGGTCCCTAGCGGGAGCTCCTACAATGAGCAGTTCTTC
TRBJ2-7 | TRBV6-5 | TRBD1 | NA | CASSFRDRGNYEQYF | TGTGCCAGCAGTTTCCGGGACAGGGGGAACTACGAGCAGTACTTC
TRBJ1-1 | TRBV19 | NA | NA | CASSSRAEDTEAFF | TGTGCCAGTAGTAGCAGGGCGGAGGACACTGAAGCTTTCTTT
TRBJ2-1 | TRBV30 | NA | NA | CAWRGSSYNEQFF | TGTGCCTGGAGGGGTAGCTCCTACAATGAGCAGTTCTTC
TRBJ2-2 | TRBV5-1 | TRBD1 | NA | CASTRDRADTGELFF | TGCGCCAGCACCCGGGACAGGGCGGACACCGGGGAGCTGTTTTTT
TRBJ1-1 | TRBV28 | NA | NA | CASSLPTGRVNTEAFF | TGTGCCAGCAGTTTGCCCACGGGAAGGGTGAACACTGAAGCTTTCTTT
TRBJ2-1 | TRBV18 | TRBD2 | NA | CASSTSGRIWEYNEQFF | TGTGCCAGCTCGACTAGCGGGAGGATATGGGAATACAATGAGCAGTTCTTC
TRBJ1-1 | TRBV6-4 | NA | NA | CAHRGSTEAFF | TGTGCCCACCGCGGGAGCACTGAAGCTTTCTTT
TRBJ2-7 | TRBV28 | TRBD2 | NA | CASSPSGRGYEQYF | TGTGCCAGCTCTCCTAGCGGGAGAGGCTACGAGCAGTACTTC
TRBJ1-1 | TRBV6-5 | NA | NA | CASSYFRSMNTEAFF | TGTGCCAGCAGTTACTTTCGCAGCATGAACACTGAAGCTTTCTTT
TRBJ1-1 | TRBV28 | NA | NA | CASSPPQAETFF | TGTGCCAGCAGTCCCCCGCAGGCCGAGACTTTCTTT
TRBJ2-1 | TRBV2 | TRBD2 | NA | CASRGVVSYNEQFF | TGTGCCAGCCGGGGGGTGGTCTCCTACAATGAGCAGTTCTTC
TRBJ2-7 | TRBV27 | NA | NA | CASSLDESSREYF | TGTGCCAGCAGTTTAGACGAAAGCTCCCGAGAGTACTTC
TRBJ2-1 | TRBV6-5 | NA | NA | CASSYWQDYNEQFF | TGTGCCAGCAGTTACTGGCAGGACTACAATGAGCAGTTCTTC
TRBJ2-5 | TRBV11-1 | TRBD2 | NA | CASSLARSGGVRETQYF | TGTGCCAGCAGCTTAGCCCGGTCCGGGGGGGTTCGAGAGACCCAGTACTTC
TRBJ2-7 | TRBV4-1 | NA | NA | CASSQDGEGLYEQYF | TGCGCCAGCAGCCAAGATGGAGAGGGCCTCTACGAGCAGTACTTC
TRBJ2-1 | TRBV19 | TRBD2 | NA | CASSITGTTYNEQFF | TGTGCCAGTAGTATTACTGGGACTACTTACAATGAGCAGTTCTTC
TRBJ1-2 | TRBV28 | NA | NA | CATSSGGASYGYTF | TGTGCCACGAGTTCCGGCGGGGCCTCCTATGGCTACACCTTC
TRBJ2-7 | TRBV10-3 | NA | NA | CAISERQDSYEQYF | TGTGCCATCAGTGAGAGGCAAGACTCCTACGAGCAGTACTTC
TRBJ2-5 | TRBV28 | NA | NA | CASSLQETQYF | TGTGCCAGCAGTTTACAAGAGACCCAGTACTTC
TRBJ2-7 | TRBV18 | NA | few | CASSPLAARTYEQYF | TGTGCCAGCTCACCCCTTGCGGCCCGCACCTACGAGCAGTACTTC
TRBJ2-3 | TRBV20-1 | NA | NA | CSASFTDTQYF | TGCAGTGCTAGTTTCACAGATACGCAGTATTTT
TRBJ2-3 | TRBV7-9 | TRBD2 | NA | CASSFLAGAGTDTQYF | TGTGCCAGCAGCTTCCTAGCGGGAGCGGGCACAGATACGCAGTATTTT
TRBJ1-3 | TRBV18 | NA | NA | CASSPSPGGLSGNTIYF | TGTGCCAGCTCACCATCACCTGGGGGTCTTTCTGGAAACACCATATATTTT
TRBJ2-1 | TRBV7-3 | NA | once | CASRYVGTHLQFF | TGTGCCAGCAGGTACGTCGGGACCCACCTGCAGTTCTTC
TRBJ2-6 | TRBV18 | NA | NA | CASSVYLGREFSGANVLTF | TGTGCCAGCTCAGTCTACCTAGGGCGGGAATTCTCTGGGGCCAACGTCCTGACTTTC
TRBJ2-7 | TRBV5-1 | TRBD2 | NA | CASSSTSGSSYEQYF | TGCGCCAGCAGTTCGACTAGCGGAAGCTCCTACGAGCAGTACTTC
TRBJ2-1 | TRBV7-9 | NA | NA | CASSLDANEQFF | TGTGCCAGCAGCTTAGACGCAAATGAGCAGTTCTTC
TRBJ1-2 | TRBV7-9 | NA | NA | CASSLDKNYGYTF | TGTGCCAGCAGCTTGGACAAGAACTATGGCTACACCTTC
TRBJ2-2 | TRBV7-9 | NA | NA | CASKTVAGELFF | TGTGCCAGCAAGACGGTCGCCGGGGAGCTGTTTTTT
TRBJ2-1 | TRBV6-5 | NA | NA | CASSRGTHGYNEQFF | TGTGCCAGCAGTCGAGGGACTCACGGCTACAATGAGCAGTTCTTC